Sequencing of this T cell receptor (beta chain) was carried out in a study of T cell changes during pregnancy in multiple sclerosis. TCRdb's table, derived via immunoSEQ multiplex PCR, lists solely in-frame clones and lacks some. The repertoire has about 60,000 clones, 92% of them found once; the top ten carry about 2.5%. Trimming stripped 0 bases from V and 13 bases from J, with 13 bases between. The CDR3 has 13 residues. Germline V CDR1 and CDR2: SGHTA, FQGNSA. Sample: peripheral blood, taken in the first trimester of pregnancy. This chain links TRBV7-2 with TRBJ1-3, with D tentatively TRBD1 (6 bases). This TCR came from a female donor with multiple sclerosis, enrolled in a pregnancy study. CDR3 DNA sequence: TGTGCCAGCAGCTTAGCGCTCAGGGGTGAAATATATTTT. It translates to CASSLALRGEIYF.